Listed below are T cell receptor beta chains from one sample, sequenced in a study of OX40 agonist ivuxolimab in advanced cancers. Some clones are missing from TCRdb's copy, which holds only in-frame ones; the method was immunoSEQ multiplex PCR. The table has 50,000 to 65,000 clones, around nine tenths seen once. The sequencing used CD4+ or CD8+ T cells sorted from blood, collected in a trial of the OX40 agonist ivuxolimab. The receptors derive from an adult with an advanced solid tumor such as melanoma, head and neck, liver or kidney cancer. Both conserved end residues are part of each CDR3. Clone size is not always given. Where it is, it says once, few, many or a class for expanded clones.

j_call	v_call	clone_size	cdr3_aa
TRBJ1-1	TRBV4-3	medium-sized	CASSPDRGRMNTEAFF
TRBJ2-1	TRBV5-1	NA	CASSAGQTYYNEQFF
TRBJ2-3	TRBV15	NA	CATSRDFAGDGTDTQYF
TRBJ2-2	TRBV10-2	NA	CASGTSGRAGELFF
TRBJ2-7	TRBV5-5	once	CASSLAPGPSAYEQYF
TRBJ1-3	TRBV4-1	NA	CASSRPGRRISGNTIYF
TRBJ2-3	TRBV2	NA	CASRSLAGRPTDTQYF
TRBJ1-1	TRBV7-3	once	CASSSHRNTEAFF
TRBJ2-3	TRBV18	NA	CASSPTSGSGADTQYF
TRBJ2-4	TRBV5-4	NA	CASRYSGETGRNIQYF
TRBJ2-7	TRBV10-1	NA	CASSESSSGRYEQYF
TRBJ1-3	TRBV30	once	CAWSDGLLLSSGNTIYF
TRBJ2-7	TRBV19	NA	CASSSRLASVFEQYF
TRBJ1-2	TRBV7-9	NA	CASSSTGHRAEGGYTF
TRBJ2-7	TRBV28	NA	CASSSPRRGYEQYF
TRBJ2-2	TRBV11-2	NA	CASRLDKETGELFF
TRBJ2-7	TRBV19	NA	CASGRGSYEQYF
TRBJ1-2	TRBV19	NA	CASSISYRAVYGYTF
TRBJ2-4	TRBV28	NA	CASRSPSLNIQYF
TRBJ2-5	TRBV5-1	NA	CASRLGQQETQYF
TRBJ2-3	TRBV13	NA	CASSAGQGLADTQYF
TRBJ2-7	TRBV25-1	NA	CASSAPGGRGPSYEQYF
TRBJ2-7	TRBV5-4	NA	CASSPGTGATYEQYF
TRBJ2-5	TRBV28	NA	CASSWDVQETQYF
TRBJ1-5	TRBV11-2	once	CASSLGTGFGNQPQHF
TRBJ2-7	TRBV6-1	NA	CASSVLGSGDGQYF
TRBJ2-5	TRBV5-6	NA	CASSFTEPKGGGTQYF
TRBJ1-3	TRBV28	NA	CASSSTGAGNTIYF